The source of this TCR beta chain is a study of metastatic and nonmetastatic thyroid tumors. Across the study: Patients with malignant and benign thyroid disease provided blood and tumor or nodule tissue, whose repertoires were compared.

General study results and limits: Significantly greater TCR beta diversity was reportedly found in malignant thyroid tumors than in benign nodules (in blood and tumor).

Thyroid surgery had not been preceded by any treatment in any patient. TCRdb re-analyzed the PCR reads using MiXCR. This table holds fewer than 20,000 clones, over 25% found once. In the case of this clone: Its cognate antigen is unknown.

Sequencing input: tumor tissue. This TCR was sampled from a male donor with papillary thyroid cancer or a benign thyroid nodule (not recorded which). Some clones in this sample may be carry-over from other donors' samples.

CDR3 nucleotides: TGTGCCAGCAGGGGACTAGCGGGAGACACCGGGGAGCTGTTTTTT. It translates to CASRGLAGDTGELFF. The genes are TRBV6-1 and TRBJ2-2; TRBD2 matches at 14 bases. Per germline, CDR1 MNHNS and CDR2 SASEGT. The CDR3 is 15 amino acids. V shed 6 bases and J 3 bases; nucleotides not matched to a gene: 0.